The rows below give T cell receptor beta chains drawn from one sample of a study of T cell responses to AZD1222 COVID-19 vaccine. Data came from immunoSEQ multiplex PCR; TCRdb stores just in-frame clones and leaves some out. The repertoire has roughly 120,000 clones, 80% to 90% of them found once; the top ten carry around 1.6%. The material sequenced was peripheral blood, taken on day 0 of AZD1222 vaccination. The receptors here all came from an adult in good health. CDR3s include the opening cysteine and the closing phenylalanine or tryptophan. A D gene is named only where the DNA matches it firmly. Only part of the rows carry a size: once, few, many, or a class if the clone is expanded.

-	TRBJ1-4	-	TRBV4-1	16	CASSQEQGRVNEKLFF	TGCGCCAGCAGCCAAGAGCAGGGGAGGGTTAATGAAAAACTGTTTTTT
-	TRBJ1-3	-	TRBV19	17	CASKEGRMTPSGNTIYF	TGTGCCAGTAAAGAGGGACGGATGACCCCTTCTGGAAACACCATATATTTT
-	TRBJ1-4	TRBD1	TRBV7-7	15	CASSPTGGRDEKLFF	TGTGCCAGCAGCCCAACAGGGGGAAGGGATGAAAAACTGTTTTTT
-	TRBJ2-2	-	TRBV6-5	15	CASSYVGSRAGELFF	TGTGCCAGCAGTTACGTCGGTTCGAGGGCCGGGGAGCTGTTTTTT
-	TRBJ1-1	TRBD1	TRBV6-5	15	CASRLGQAGSSEAFF	TGTGCCAGCAGACTGGGACAGGCAGGAAGCAGTGAAGCTTTCTTT
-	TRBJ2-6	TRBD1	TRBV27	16	CASSLSGQGRANVLTF	TGTGCCAGCAGTTTATCGGGACAGGGAAGGGCCAACGTCCTGACTTTC
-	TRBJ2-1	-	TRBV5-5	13	CASSSDLSNEQFF	TGTGCCAGCAGCTCCGACCTGAGCAATGAGCAGTTCTTC
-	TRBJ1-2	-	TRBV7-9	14	CASSLRAGFDGYTF	TGTGCCAGCAGCTTAAGGGCAGGGTTTGATGGCTACACCTTC
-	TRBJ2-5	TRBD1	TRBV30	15	CAWSPGTAKGETQYF	TGTGCCTGGTCACCCGGGACAGCAAAGGGGGAGACCCAGTACTTC
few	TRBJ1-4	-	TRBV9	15	CASSVGPSTNEKLFF	TGTGCCAGCAGCGTAGGTCCATCAACTAATGAAAAACTGTTTTTT
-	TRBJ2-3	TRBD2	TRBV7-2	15	CASSLGLAHPDTQYF	TGTGCCAGCAGCTTAGGACTAGCCCACCCAGATACGCAGTATTTT
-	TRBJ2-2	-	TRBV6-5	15	CASSYGGARTGELFF	TGTGCCAGCAGTTACGGGGGGGCGAGGACCGGGGAGCTGTTTTTT
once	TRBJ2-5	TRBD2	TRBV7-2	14	CASSRTSGKETQYF	TGTGCCAGCAGTCGGACTAGCGGGAAAGAGACCCAGTACTTC
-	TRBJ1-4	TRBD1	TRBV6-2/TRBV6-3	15	CASTPSDRGNEKLFF	TGTGCCAGCACCCCTTCCGACAGGGGGAATGAAAAACTGTTTTTT
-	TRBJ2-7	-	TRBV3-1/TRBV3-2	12	CASSQVEHEQYF	TGTGCCAGCAGCCAAGTCGAACACGAGCAGTACTTC
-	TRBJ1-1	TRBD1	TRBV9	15	CASSGDRGGFTEAFF	TGCGCCAGCAGCGGGGACAGGGGGGGGTTCACTGAAGCTTTCTTT
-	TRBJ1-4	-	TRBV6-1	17	CASSESPGTATNEKLFF	TGTGCCAGCAGTGAATCTCCCGGGACGGCAACTAATGAAAAACTGTTTTTT
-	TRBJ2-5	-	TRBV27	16	CASSLYSGTGTRTQYF	TGTGCCAGCAGTTTATACTCCGGGACTGGCACACGGACCCAGTACTTC
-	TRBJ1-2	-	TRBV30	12	CAYRVQDYGYTF	TGTGCCTACAGGGTCCAGGACTATGGCTACACCTTC
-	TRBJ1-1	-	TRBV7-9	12	CASSPPGVGAFF	TGTGCCAGCAGCCCGCCAGGGGTAGGGGCTTTCTTT
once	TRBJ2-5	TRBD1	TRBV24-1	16	CATSDPGGAAQETQYF	TGTGCCACCAGTGACCCAGGGGGAGCGGCCCAAGAGACCCAGTACTTC
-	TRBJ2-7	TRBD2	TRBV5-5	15	CASRPRLAGRDEQYF	TGTGCCAGCAGACCGAGACTAGCGGGAAGAGACGAGCAGTACTTC
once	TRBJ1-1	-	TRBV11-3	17	CASSLDQEGGVNTEAFF	TGTGCCAGCAGCTTAGATCAGGAGGGAGGGGTGAACACTGAAGCTTTCTTT